Below are 29 T cell receptor beta chains sequenced from a single sample in a study of cytomegalovirus exposure and HLA in healthy donors. TCRdb's copy holds only in-frame clones and misses some; the assay was immunoSEQ multiplex PCR. The sample yields 55,000 to 80,000 clones, just under 95% seen once. The source material was PBMCs. These receptors were taken from a woman aged 18-29 years in good health and CMV-seropositive.

In its sample, this clone was seen once. The rearrangement links TRBV7-2 to TRBJ2-1, with a weak D call TRBD2 (5 bases). This CDR3 comprises 14 residues. From germline, CDR1 is SGHTA and CDR2 FQGNSA. The V end was cut by 4 bases, the J end by 7 bases, with 14 bases between. Here the CDR3 DNA reads TGTGCCAGCAGCTCTGGCGGGCCTGGAAATGAGCAGTTCTTC. Residues: CASSSGGPGNEQFF.

The rearrangement joins TRBV2 to TRBJ2-7, with TRBD1 matching over 9 bases. Per the germline V gene, CDR1 is SNHLY and CDR2 is FYNNEI. The CDR3 length is 12 residues. With 8 bases clipped from V and 3 bases from J, the junction kept 2 bases outside the gene matches. CDR3 sequence: CASGQGSYEQYF. CDR3 in DNA: TGTGCCAGCGGACAGGGGAGCTACGAGCAGTACTTC.

The rearrangement links TRBV10-3 to TRBJ2-3; TRBD2 aligns across 10 bases. V dropped 6 bases and J dropped 2; count of bases not matched to a gene: 8. CDR3 length equals 16 residues. The germline V gene has CDR1 ENHRY and CDR2 SYGVKD. The CDR3 protein is CAISEGLADFTDTQYF. The CDR3 DNA reads TGTGCCATCAGCGAAGGACTAGCGGATTTCACAGATACGCAGTATTTT.

The chain joins TRBV29-1 to TRBJ1-1; no clear D. The germline V and J ends were trimmed by 6 bases and 7 bases, with 12 bases remaining between them. CDR3 length equals 11 residues. Germline V gene data show CDR1 as SQVTM and CDR2 as ANQGSEA. CDR3 region: CSVGESREAFF. The CDR3, as DNA: TGCAGCGTAGGAGAGAGCCGTGAAGCTTTCTTT.

The rearrangement joins TRBV5-1 to TRBJ1-2; 8 positions agree with TRBD1. Losses at the gene ends were 3 bases for V and 2 bases for J; bases not matched to a gene: 6. The CDR3 spans 15 residues. Germline CDR1 reads SGHRS; CDR2 reads YFSETQ. Here the CDR3 DNA reads TGCGCCAGCAGCTGGGCGGGACAGGACAACTATGGCTACACCTTC. It codes for CASSWAGQDNYGYTF. The variable domain in full, completed from reference TRBV5-1 and TRBJ1-2, reads KAGVTQTPRYLIKTRGQQVTLSCSPISGHRSVSWYQQTPGQGLQFLFEYFSETQRNKGNFPGRFSGRQFSNSRSEMNVSTLELGDSALYLCASSWAGQDNYGYTFGSGTRLTVV.

The chain couples TRBV19 to TRBJ2-4; TRBD1 matches at 7 bases. V trimming: 5 bases; J trimming: 2 bases; junction bases outside the gene matches: 3. The CDR3 has 14 amino acids. CDR1 and CDR2 from the germline V gene are LNHDA and SQIVND (reference sequence). CDR3 sequence reads: CASSLTGTKNIQYF. Written as DNA, the CDR3 is TGTGCCAGTAGTCTGACAGGGACCAAAAACATTCAGTACTTC.

The chain combines TRBV5-6 with TRBJ2-1, with D possibly matching TRBD2 (6 bases). The V gene lost 4 bases and the J gene lost 0 bases, with 14 bases spanning the gap. Per the germline V gene, CDR1 is SGHDT and CDR2 is YYEEEE. The CDR3 covers 16 residues. The CDR3 sequence: CASSGGLASSYNEQFF. The CDR3 nucleotides read TGTGCCAGCAGCGGGGGACTCGCCAGCTCCTACAATGAGCAGTTCTTC.

The chain links TRBV6-1 to TRBJ1-2, with 11 bases identical to TRBD1. V was pared by 7 bases and J by 0 bases, with 4 bases of the junction left unmatched. The CDR3 is 15 residues long. The germline V gene has CDR1 MNHNS and CDR2 SASEGT. CDR3 residues: CASKVGQGANYGYTF. The CDR3, as DNA: TGTGCCAGCAAGGTGGGACAGGGGGCTAACTATGGCTACACCTTC.

The chain employs TRBV29-1 and TRBJ1-1; 7 bases line up with TRBD1. The CDR3 runs to 12 residues. Germline V gives CDR1 SQVTM, CDR2 ANQGSEA. J was trimmed by 5 bases and V by 6 bases; bases with no gene match: 6. The DNA of the CDR3 is TGCAGCGTACACAGGGGAGCTACTGAAGCTTTCTTT. Translation: CSVHRGATEAFF.

This chain joins TRBV19 and TRBJ1-1, with 7 positions matching TRBD1. Per germline, CDR1 LNHDA and CDR2 SQIVND (reference sequence). V lost 4 bases to trimming and J lost 1 base; unmatched junction nucleotides: 3. The CDR3 runs 14 residues. The CDR3 bases are TGTGCCAGTAGTACGACAGGGCAGAACACTGAAGCTTTCTTT. Residues: CASSTTGQNTEAFF.

The rearrangement joins TRBV28 to TRBJ1-3; 7 bases match TRBD1. V lost 2 bases, J lost 2 bases, and 6 bases stayed unmatched. The length of the CDR3 is 16 residues. Germline CDR1 is MDHEN and CDR2 is SYDVKM. In nucleotides, the CDR3 is TGTGCCAGCAGTTTAATCGACAGGGCCCCTGGAAACACCATATATTTT. This translates into CASSLIDRAPGNTIYF.

V is TRBV10-3 and J is TRBJ2-1; TRBD2 matches 8 bases. Per the germline V gene, CDR1 is ENHRY and CDR2 is SYGVKD. Trimming at V came to 5 bases and at J to 1 base, leaving 4 bases not matched to a gene. CDR3 length: 15 residues. CDR3 in DNA: TGTGCCATCAGTACCCGCGGGGGGTCCTACAATGAGCAGTTCTTC. It is translated as CAISTRGGSYNEQFF.

This clone was counted a single time. This CDR3 reads CASSEGGRPYEQFF. In nucleotides, the CDR3 is TGTGCCAGCAGTGAAGGCGGGAGGCCTTATGAGCAGTTCTTC. The chain joins TRBV6-1 to TRBJ2-1, with 8 bases that match TRBD2. Trimming took 1 base from V and 8 from J; bases not matched to a gene: 4. Per germline, CDR1 MNHNS and CDR2 SASEGT. The CDR3 runs to 14 residues.

V usage is TRBV5-1 and J usage is TRBJ1-1; no clear D gene. V lost 4 bases and J 5 bases, leaving 15 bases between the germline ends. Germline V gene lookup returns CDR1 SGHRS and CDR2 YFSETQ. The CDR3 runs 14 residues. The CDR3 loop is CASSTGGRTTEAFF. DNA of the CDR3: TGCGCCAGCAGCACGGGTGGGAGAACGACTGAAGCTTTCTTT.

The chain combines TRBV11-2 with TRBJ1-2; no reliable D call. This CDR3 is built from 13 residues. CDR1 SGHAT and CDR2 FQNNGV come from the germline V gene. Trimming pared 3 bases from V and 6 bases from J, leaving 11 bases between. The CDR3 coding sequence is TGTGCCAGCAGCTTCGGATTCGGGGATGGCTACACCTTC. This codes for CASSFGFGDGYTF.

This sequence joins TRBV13 and TRBJ2-1, with a possible D match to TRBD2 (6 bases). Germline CDR1 reads PRHDT; CDR2 reads FYEKMQ (reference sequence). The length of the CDR3 is 14 residues. The V end was cut by 5 bases, the J end by 8 bases, with 16 bases between. The CDR3 spells CASSPTGLPHEQFF. In nucleotides, the CDR3 is TGTGCCAGCAGCCCCACCGGACTACCCCATGAGCAGTTCTTC.

The chain links TRBV7-7 to TRBJ2-2; the match to TRBD2 covers 7 bases. Trimming took 3 bases from V and 6 from J; bases not matched to a gene: 7. Germline CDR1 is SSHAT and CDR2 is FNYEAQ (reference sequence). The CDR3 has 15 residues. Here the CDR3 DNA reads TGTGCCAGCAGCTTTGATCCGGGGAGGGCCGGGGAGCTGTTTTTT. Protein product: CASSFDPGRAGELFF.

This rearrangement joins TRBV19 to TRBJ1-2; TRBD1 is a possible D gene (6 bases). The CDR3 covers 13 residues. Germline assignment: CDR1 LNHDA and CDR2 SQIVND (reference sequence). V was clipped by 6 bases and J by 5 bases, with 13 bases between them. CDR3 protein: CASRGEQGYGYTF. Written as DNA, the CDR3 is TGTGCCAGTAGGGGGGAACAGGGTTATGGCTACACCTTC.

J is TRBJ2-1 and V is TRBV27; the match to TRBD2 covers 12 bases. CDR3 length equals 16 residues. Germline V gene sequence: CDR1 MNHEY, CDR2 SMNVEV (reference sequence). V dropped 3 bases and J dropped 8; count of bases not matched to a gene: 8. CDR3 protein: CASSLDLAGGPHEQFF. Here the CDR3 DNA reads TGTGCCAGCAGTTTGGACCTAGCGGGGGGGCCCCATGAGCAGTTCTTC.

The V call is TRBV7-3, the J call TRBJ1-1; D remains ambiguous. CDR1 is SGHTA, CDR2 FQGTGA, per germline. The V gene lost 1 base and the J gene lost 3 bases, with 9 bases spanning the gap. The CDR3 spans 14 residues. The DNA of the CDR3 is TGTGCCAGCAGCTTAAATGGGAGGGACACTGAAGCTTTCTTT. It codes for CASSLNGRDTEAFF.

The CDR3 loop is CASSLGGQGNEKLFF. CDR3 nucleotide sequence: TGTGCCAGCAGCTTGGGGGGACAGGGGAATGAAAAACTGTTTTTT. The chain recombines TRBV5-4 with TRBJ1-4; 10 bases agree with TRBD1. Germline V lookup: CDR1 SGHNT, CDR2 YYREEE (reference sequence). The CDR3 is 15 residues long. J lost 5 bases, V lost 0 bases, and 1 base had no gene match.

V usage is TRBV6-5 and J usage is TRBJ2-1; 8 bases map to TRBD2. V shed 2 bases, J shed 2 bases, and the junction held 2 bases outside the gene matches. Germline V lookup: CDR1 MNHEY, CDR2 SVGAGI. The CDR3 runs 15 residues. CDR3 region: CASSYVAGPYNEQFF. The CDR3 DNA reads TGTGCCAGCAGTTACGTAGCGGGGCCCTACAATGAGCAGTTCTTC.

This sequence joins TRBV30 and TRBJ2-7; no firm D call. Germline V gives CDR1 GTSNPN, CDR2 SVGIG (reference sequence). The CDR3 contains 13 residues. Trimming took off 1 base at V and 0 bases at J, with 7 bases between the two ends. The CDR3 sequence is CAWSDTGSYEQYF. Written as DNA, the CDR3 is TGTGCCTGGAGTGATACGGGCTCCTACGAGCAGTACTTC.

The chain joins TRBV19 to TRBJ2-3, with 9 positions matching TRBD1. In germline, CDR1 is LNHDA, CDR2 SQIVND (reference sequence). The CDR3 loop spans 14 amino acids. The trim removed 4 bases at V and 6 bases at J, leaving 5 bases unmatched. Here the CDR3 reads CASSKWDRVDTQYF. The CDR3 DNA reads TGTGCCAGTAGTAAGTGGGACAGGGTGGATACGCAGTATTTT.

The count of this clone is one. This chain uses TRBV5-1 with TRBJ2-7; D may be TRBD1 (5 bases). The CDR3 length is 15 residues. V was shortened by 0 bases and J by 5 bases, with 15 bases between the two germline ends. Germline V gene sequence: CDR1 SGHRS, CDR2 YFSETQ. The CDR3 DNA reads TGCGCCAGCAGCTTGGGGATGACAGACCGCCACGAGCAGTACTTC. It is translated as CASSLGMTDRHEQYF.

The CDR3 region has the DNA TGTGCCAGCAGTTCCCCCTCTGTTCGGGGGGTGGCCGAGCAGTACTTC. It specifies CASSSPSVRGVAEQYF. The chain couples TRBV28 to TRBJ2-7; 7 bases fit TRBD2. Germline assignment: CDR1 MDHEN and CDR2 SYDVKM. CDR3 length equals 16 residues. The V segment lost 4 bases and the J segment 6 bases; nucleotides outside the gene matches: 15.

The chain carries TRBV9 and TRBJ1-4, with TRBD1 matching over 8 bases. CDR1 is SGDLS and CDR2 is YYNGEE in the germline V gene. This CDR3 comprises 15 residues. V trimming: 0 bases; J trimming: 7 bases; junction bases outside the gene matches: 5. The CDR3 reads CASSVGDRFREKLFF. CDR3 sequence (DNA): TGTGCCAGCAGCGTAGGGGACAGGTTTCGTGAAAAACTGTTTTTT. Combining the CDR3 with reference TRBV9 and TRBJ1-4 gives the whole variable domain DSGVTQTPKHLITATGQRVTLRCSPRSGDLSVYWYQQSLDQGLQFLIQYYNGEERAKGNILERFSAQQFPDLHSELNLSSLELGDSALYFCASSVGDRFREKLFFGSGTQLSVL.

The CDR3 loop is CASSLFQGSNTGELFF. The CDR3 nucleotides are TGTGCCAGCAGCTTATTTCAGGGATCGAACACCGGGGAGCTGTTTTTT. The chain employs TRBV11-2 and TRBJ2-2, with D possibly matching TRBD1 (5 bases). The CDR3 extends over 16 amino acids. Trimming took 2 bases from V and 0 from J, leaving 10 bases between them. CDR1 SGHAT and CDR2 FQNNGV come from the germline V gene.

CDR3 sequence (DNA): TGTGCCAGCAGCACTTCGGGACAGCCGAACACTGAAGCTTTCTTT. This translates into CASSTSGQPNTEAFF. J is TRBJ1-1 and V is TRBV9, with 7 bases fitting TRBD1. Germline values: CDR1 SGDLS, CDR2 YYNGEE. Losses at the gene ends were 4 bases for V and 1 base for J; bases not matched to a gene: 7. The CDR3 runs to 15 residues.